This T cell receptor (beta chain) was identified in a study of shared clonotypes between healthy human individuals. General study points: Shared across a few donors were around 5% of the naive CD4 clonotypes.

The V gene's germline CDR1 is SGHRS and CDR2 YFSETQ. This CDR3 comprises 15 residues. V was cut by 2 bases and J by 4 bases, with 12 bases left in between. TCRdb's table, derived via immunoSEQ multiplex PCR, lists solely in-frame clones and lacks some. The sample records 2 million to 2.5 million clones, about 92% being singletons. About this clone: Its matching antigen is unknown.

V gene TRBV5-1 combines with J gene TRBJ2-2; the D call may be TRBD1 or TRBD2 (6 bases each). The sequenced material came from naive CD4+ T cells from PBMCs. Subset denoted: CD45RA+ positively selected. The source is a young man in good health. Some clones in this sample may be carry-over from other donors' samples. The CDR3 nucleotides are TGCGCCAGCAGCTTCCGGGGGCAAGGCACCGGGGAGCTGTTTTTT. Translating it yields CASSFRGQGTGELFF.